This T cell receptor beta chain was recovered during a study of vaccination effects on CD4 cells after COVID-19. Libraries were prepared by immunoSEQ multiplex PCR; TCRdb keeps only in-frame clonotypes and omits some of them. Here the sample spans about 46,000 clones, 65% to 80% being singletons. Sequencing followed a ViraFEST assay step that expanded antigen-specific CD4+ T cells with viral peptide pools. Following an approximately ten-day culture, CD4+ T cells were purified. BNT162b2 vaccine or mRNA-1273 vaccine was given to participants in two doses. Half the medium was replaced with IL-2 medium on days 3 and 7. The CDR3 totals 15 residues. With 4 bases removed from V and 5 bases from J, the gap between germline ends came to 17 bases. Germline V gene lookup returns CDR1 SGHDN and CDR2 FVKESK. About this clone: Its antigen is currently unknown.

This TCR derives from a human donor who received a COVID-19 vaccine. The source material was CD4+ T cells from PBMCs cultured with HCoV-OC43 spike peptides, sampled after COVID-19 vaccination. The subset here: HCoV-OC43 spike overlapping peptide pool stimulation. The chain has TRBV14 and TRBJ2-5; D is unresolved. Written as DNA, the CDR3 is TGTGCCAGCAGCCCGCGGCCAAGGGCTTGGGAGACCCAGTACTTC. This codes for CASSPRPRAWETQYF.